These 14 T cell receptor beta chains share one sample of origin, sequenced in a study of cytomegalovirus exposure and HLA in healthy donors. The PCR was carried out with 60 Vbeta primers and 13 Jbeta primers. Clones were read by immunoSEQ multiplex PCR, and TCRdb kept only the in-frame ones, dropping some. The sample includes 130,000 or so clones, 8.9% seen only once; the top ten take 6% to 7.5%. The sequencing sample was made of PBMCs. These receptors originate from a woman between 35 and 50 years old in good health and CMV-seropositive.

This rearrangement joins TRBV10-1 to TRBJ1-1; the match to TRBD1 covers 7 bases. The length of the CDR3 is 17 residues. Looked up from germline, CDR1 is WNHNN and CDR2 is SYGVQD (reference sequence). Trimming cost V 8 bases and J 0 bases; bases outside gene matches: 15. The CDR3 DNA reads TGCGCCAGCCGAGTACCTCGGGGGACAGCTATGAACACTGAAGCTTTCTTT. Encoded protein: CASRVPRGTAMNTEAFF.

In DNA, the CDR3 is TGTGCCAGCAGCTTAGGTACGAGCTCCTATAATTCACCCCTCCACTTT. Translation gives CASSLGTSSYNSPLHF. The chain has TRBV13 and TRBJ1-6; D not resolved. CDR3 length: 16 residues. Trimming cost V 0 bases and J 0 bases, with 6 bases left between them. CDR1 is PRHDT and CDR2 is FYEKMQ in the germline V gene (reference sequence).

This clone came up a few times. CDR3 loop: CASSVDGRGSEAFF. The CDR3 coding sequence is TGTGCCAGCAGCGTAGATGGCAGGGGCTCTGAAGCTTTCTTT. This chain links TRBV9 with TRBJ1-1, with D maybe TRBD1 (6 bases). V lost 0 bases, J lost 6 bases, and 12 bases lay in between. Germline-derived CDR1 and CDR2 are SGDLS and YYNGEE. The CDR3 sequence is 14 residues long.

This clone was found a few times. The J gene is TRBJ2-3, the V gene TRBV5-1; D call uncertain. The CDR3 has 12 residues. Trimming pared 3 bases from V and 2 bases from J, leaving 4 bases between. The V gene's germline CDR1 is SGHRS and CDR2 YFSETQ. The CDR3 nucleotides read TGCGCCAGCAGCTCGTTCACAGATACGCAGTATTTT. Its protein product is CASSSFTDTQYF.

This clone was detected a few times. The chain uses TRBV11-2 and TRBJ1-3, with 8 bases identical to TRBD1. Per germline, CDR1 SGHAT and CDR2 FQNNGV. CDR3 length: 15 amino acids. Trimming took 5 bases from V and 10 from J; bases not matched to a gene: 13. Here the CDR3 reads CASSPHRRGQGTIYF. Here the CDR3 DNA reads TGTGCCAGCAGCCCCCACCGCAGGGGGCAGGGGACCATATATTTT.

This clone has only a few counts. The rearrangement joins TRBV14 to TRBJ2-2; TRBD1 is a possible D gene (6 bases). Trimming stripped 4 bases from V and 4 bases from J, with 10 bases between. The CDR3 is 14 residues long. Germline V gives CDR1 SGHDN, CDR2 FVKESK. The CDR3 sequence: CASSRGQTTGELFF. Here the CDR3 DNA reads TGTGCCAGCAGCCGAGGACAGACCACCGGGGAGCTGTTTTTT.

This clone has only a few counts. The gene calls are TRBV7-6 and TRBJ1-5, with a weak D call TRBD1 (5 bases). CDR3 length equals 14 residues. CDR1 and CDR2 (germline): SGHVS, FNYEAQ. V lost 0 bases and J lost 4, with 7 bases in between. CDR3 in amino acids: CASSLAEGNQPQHF. The CDR3 DNA reads as TGTGCCAGCAGCTTAGCGGAGGGGAATCAGCCCCAGCATTTT.

The rearrangement joins TRBV11-2 to TRBJ2-5; a possible D gene is TRBD2 (5 bases). The CDR3 is 13 residues long. Germline V gives CDR1 SGHAT, CDR2 FQNNGV. V was cut by 5 bases and J by 5 bases, with 12 bases left in between. CDR3 amino acids: CASSRTGRETQYF. The CDR3 nucleotides read TGTGCCAGCAGCCGGACTGGCCGGGAGACCCAGTACTTC.

Turning to this clone: Other DNA sequences in this specimen translate into the identical CDR3. The V gene is TRBV9, the J gene TRBJ2-7, with 11 bases fitting TRBD1. V lost 4 bases, J lost 5 bases, and 5 bases stayed unmatched. Germline CDR1 SGDLS, CDR2 YYNGEE. The CDR3 length is 14 residues. CDR3 amino acids: CASSPRTGGHEQYF. CDR3 DNA: TGTGCCAGCAGCCCTCGGACAGGGGGCCACGAGCAGTACTTC.

The rearrangement uses TRBV7-8 and TRBJ2-7; 7 nucleotides line up with TRBD1. Trimming took 6 bases from V and 7 from J; bases not matched to a gene: 15. Germline V CDR1 and CDR2: SGHVS, FQNEAQ. This CDR3 comprises 15 residues. The CDR3 loop reads CASSRTGLPPQEQYF. The DNA for the CDR3 is TGTGCCAGCAGTAGGACAGGCCTACCCCCACAGGAGCAGTACTTC. The complete variable domain, with remaining parts taken from reference TRBV7-8 and TRBJ2-7, reads GAGVSQSPRYKVAKRGQDVALRCDPISGHVSLFWYQQALGQGPEFLTYFQNEAQLDKSGLPSDRFFAERPEGSVSTLKIQRTQQEDSAVYLCASSRTGLPPQEQYFGPGTRLTVT.

The table lists this clone with a few counts. This rearrangement joins TRBV5-4 to TRBJ2-3; D gene unclear. Looked up from germline, CDR1 is SGHNT and CDR2 is YYREEE (reference sequence). The CDR3 contains 13 residues. Between the trimmed V and J ends, which lost 4 bases and 4 bases, there was a span of 10 bases. The CDR3 loop reads CASSPPQADTQYF. The CDR3 DNA reads TGTGCCAGCAGCCCCCCCCAGGCAGATACGCAGTATTTT.

The chain combines TRBV29-1 with TRBJ2-6; D unclear. The CDR3 sequence is 12 residues long. Germline V lookup: CDR1 SQVTM, CDR2 ANQGSEA. V was pared by 7 bases and J by 4 bases, with 8 bases between. CDR3 coding DNA: TGCAGCGCTGAGGAGGGGGCCAACGTCCTGACTTTC. Protein product: CSAEEGANVLTF.

This clone was seen only a few times. The chain combines TRBV19 with TRBJ2-7; D is perhaps TRBD1 (6 bases). Germline V gives CDR1 LNHDA, CDR2 SQIVND (reference sequence). V lost 0 bases and J lost 7, with 16 bases in between. This CDR3 comprises 15 residues. The CDR3 here is CASSIDPPGVGEQYF. CDR3 DNA: TGTGCCAGTAGTATAGATCCGCCAGGGGTAGGGGAGCAGTACTTC.

This chain connects TRBV27 to TRBJ2-1; TRBD2 aligns across 11 bases. Germline V lookup: CDR1 MNHEY, CDR2 SMNVEV (reference sequence). CDR3 length: 17 amino acids. The V gene end was trimmed by 0 bases and the J gene end by 5 bases; junction bases not matched to a gene: 6. CDR3 in DNA: TGTGCCAGCAGTTTATCCCGACTAGCGGGGTTACACAATGAGCAGTTCTTC. Protein product: CASSLSRLAGLHNEQFF.